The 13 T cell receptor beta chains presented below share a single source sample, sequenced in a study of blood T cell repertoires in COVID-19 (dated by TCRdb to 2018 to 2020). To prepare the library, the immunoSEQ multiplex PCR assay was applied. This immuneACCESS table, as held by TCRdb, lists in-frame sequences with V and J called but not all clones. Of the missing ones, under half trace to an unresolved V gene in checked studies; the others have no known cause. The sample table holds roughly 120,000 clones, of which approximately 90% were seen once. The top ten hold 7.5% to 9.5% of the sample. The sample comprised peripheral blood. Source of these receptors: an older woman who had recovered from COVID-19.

The CDR3 nucleotides read TGTGCCAGCAGCTCTGCCGGGACAGTCTATGGCTACACCTTC. This translates into CASSSAGTVYGYTF. V gene TRBV7-3 combines with J gene TRBJ1-2; 7 bases are shared with TRBD1. The CDR3 loop spans 14 amino acids. Germline V gene data show CDR1 as SGHTA and CDR2 as FQGTGA. The J segment lost 4 bases and the V segment lost 4 bases, leaving 6 bases of the junction unmatched.

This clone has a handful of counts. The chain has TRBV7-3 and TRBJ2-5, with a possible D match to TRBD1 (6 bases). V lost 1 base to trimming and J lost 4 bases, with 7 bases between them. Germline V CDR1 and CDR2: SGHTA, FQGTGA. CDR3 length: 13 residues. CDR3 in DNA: TGTGCCAGCAGCTTAAGAGGGGGAGAGACCCAGTACTTC. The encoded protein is CASSLRGGETQYF.

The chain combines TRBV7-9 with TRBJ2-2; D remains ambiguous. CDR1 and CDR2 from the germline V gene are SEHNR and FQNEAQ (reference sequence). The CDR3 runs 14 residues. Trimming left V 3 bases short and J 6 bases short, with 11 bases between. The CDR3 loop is CASSFTSLAGELFF. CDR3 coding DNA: TGTGCCAGCAGCTTCACATCCTTGGCCGGGGAGCTGTTTTTT.

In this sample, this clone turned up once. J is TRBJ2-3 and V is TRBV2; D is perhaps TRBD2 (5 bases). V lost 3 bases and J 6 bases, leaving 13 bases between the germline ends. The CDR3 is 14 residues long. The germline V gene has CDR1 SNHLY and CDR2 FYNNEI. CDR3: CASSDGARGDTQYF. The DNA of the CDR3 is TGTGCCAGCAGTGATGGAGCCCGCGGGGATACGCAGTATTTT.

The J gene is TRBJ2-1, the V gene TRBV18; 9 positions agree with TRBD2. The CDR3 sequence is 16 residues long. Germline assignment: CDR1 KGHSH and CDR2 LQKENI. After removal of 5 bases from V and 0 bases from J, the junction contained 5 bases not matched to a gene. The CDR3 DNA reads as TGTGCCAGCTCAGCCCTAGCGGGGAGCTCCTACAATGAGCAGTTCTTC. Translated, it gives CASSALAGSSYNEQFF. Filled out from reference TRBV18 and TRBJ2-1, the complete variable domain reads NAGVMQNPRHLVRRRGQEARLRCSPMKGHSHVYWYRQLPEEGLKFMVYLQKENIIDESGMPKERFSAEFPKEGPSILRIQQVVRGDSAAYFCASSALAGSSYNEQFFGPGTRLTVL.

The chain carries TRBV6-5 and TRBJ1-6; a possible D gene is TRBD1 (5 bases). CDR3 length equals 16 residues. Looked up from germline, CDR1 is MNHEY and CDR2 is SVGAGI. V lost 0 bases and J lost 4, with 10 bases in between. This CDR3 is CASSYSTANYNSPLHF. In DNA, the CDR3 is TGTGCCAGCAGTTACTCGACAGCCAATTATAATTCACCCCTCCACTTT.

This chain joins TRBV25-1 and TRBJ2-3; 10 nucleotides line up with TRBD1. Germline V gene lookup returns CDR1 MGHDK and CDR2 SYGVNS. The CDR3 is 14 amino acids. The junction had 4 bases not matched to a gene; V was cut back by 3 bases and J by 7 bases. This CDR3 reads CASSDTGQGYTQYF. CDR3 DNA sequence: TGTGCCAGCAGTGATACGGGACAGGGGTATACGCAGTATTTT.

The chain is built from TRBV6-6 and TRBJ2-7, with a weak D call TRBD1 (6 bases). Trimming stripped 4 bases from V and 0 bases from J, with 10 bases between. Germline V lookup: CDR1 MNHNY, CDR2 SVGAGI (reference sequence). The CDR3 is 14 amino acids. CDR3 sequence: CASSFTGFSYEQYF. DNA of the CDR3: TGTGCCAGCAGTTTTACAGGGTTCTCCTACGAGCAGTACTTC.

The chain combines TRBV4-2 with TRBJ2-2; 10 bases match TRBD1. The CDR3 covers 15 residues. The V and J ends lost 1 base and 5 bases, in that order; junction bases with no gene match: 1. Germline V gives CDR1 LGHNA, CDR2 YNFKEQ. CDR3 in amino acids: CASSQVDRGTGELFF. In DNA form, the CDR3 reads TGTGCCAGCAGCCAAGTGGACAGGGGGACCGGGGAGCTGTTTTTT.

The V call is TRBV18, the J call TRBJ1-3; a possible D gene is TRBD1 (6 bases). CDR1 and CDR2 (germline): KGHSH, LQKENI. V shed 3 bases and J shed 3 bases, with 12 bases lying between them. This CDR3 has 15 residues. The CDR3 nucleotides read TGTGCCAGCTCACCCCTACAGGGTAGTGGAAACACCATATATTTT. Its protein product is CASSPLQGSGNTIYF. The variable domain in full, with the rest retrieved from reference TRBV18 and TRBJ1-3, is NAGVMQNPRHLVRRRGQEARLRCSPMKGHSHVYWYRQLPEEGLKFMVYLQKENIIDESGMPKERFSAEFPKEGPSILRIQQVVRGDSAAYFCASSPLQGSGNTIYFGEGSWLTVV.

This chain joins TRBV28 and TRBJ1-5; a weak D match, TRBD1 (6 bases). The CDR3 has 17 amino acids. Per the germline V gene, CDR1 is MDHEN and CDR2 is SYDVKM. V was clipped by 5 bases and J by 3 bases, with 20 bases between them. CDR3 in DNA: TGTGCCAGCAGTCTCTGGGGGCAGGGGAGTTTCAATCAGCCCCAGCATTTT. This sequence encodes CASSLWGQGSFNQPQHF.

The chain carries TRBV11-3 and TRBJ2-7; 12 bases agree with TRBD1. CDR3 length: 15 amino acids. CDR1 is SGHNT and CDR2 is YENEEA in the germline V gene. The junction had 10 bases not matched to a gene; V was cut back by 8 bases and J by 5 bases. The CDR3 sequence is CASAGAGTGGHEQYF. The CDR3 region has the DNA TGTGCCAGCGCGGGGGCGGGGACAGGGGGCCACGAGCAGTACTTC.

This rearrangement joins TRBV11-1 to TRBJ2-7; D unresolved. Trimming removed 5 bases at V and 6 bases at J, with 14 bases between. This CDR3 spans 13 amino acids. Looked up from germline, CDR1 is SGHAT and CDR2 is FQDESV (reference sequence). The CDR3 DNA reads TGTGCCAGCAGCCCCAACAGTTGGGTCGAGCAGTACTTC. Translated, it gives CASSPNSWVEQYF.